The 15 T cell receptor beta chains below were found in one sample sequenced in a study of identical twins. TCRdb itself ran the 5' RACE reads through MiXCR, one entry per CDR3 protein. Of around 1.7 million distinct CDR3 sequences in the sample, about 30% were seen once. Sequenced: cord blood. The receptor set was obtained from a newborn girl in good health.

The chain carries TRBV20-1 and TRBJ2-3; TRBD2 agrees at 11 bases. In germline, CDR1 is DFQATT, CDR2 SNEGSKA (reference sequence). This CDR3 contains 15 residues. J lost 1 base, V lost 5 bases, and 5 bases had no gene match. CDR3 DNA sequence: TGCAGTGCTTCGCCGGGACTAGCGGGCACAGATACGCAGTATTTT. Translated: CSASPGLAGTDTQYF.

V is TRBV27 and J is TRBJ1-1; weak D call: TRBD1 (6 bases). The length of the CDR3 is 16 residues. Per the germline V gene, CDR1 is MNHEY and CDR2 is SMNVEV (reference sequence). Trimming took 5 bases from V and 1 from J, leaving 17 bases between them. The CDR3: CASSALGASRNTEAFF. As DNA, the CDR3 is TGTGCCAGCAGTGCGCTGGGGGCCTCACGGAACACTGAAGCTTTCTTT.

This clonotype has only a few counts. The rearrangement uses TRBV10-3 and TRBJ2-5; D is unresolved. Germline CDR1 is ENHRY and CDR2 is SYGVKD. Trimming took off 8 bases at V and 5 bases at J, with 15 bases between the two ends. CDR3 size: 13 residues. CDR3 DNA: TGTGCCATCTCGGGCCCGCCTGCGGAGACCCAGTACTTC. Protein sequence: CAISGPPAETQYF.

This chain links TRBV19 with TRBJ2-5; 7 bases agree with TRBD1. V dropped 6 bases and J dropped 11; count of bases not matched to a gene: 21. Germline V lookup: CDR1 LNHDA, CDR2 SQIVND (reference sequence). This CDR3 region has 16 residues. The CDR3, as DNA: TGTGCCAGTAGCTCTGCCTACAGGGGTACCCACAATGAGCAGTACTTC. This gives the protein CASSSAYRGTHNEQYF.

This clonotype appeared a few times. The chain combines TRBV12-3 or TRBV12-4 with TRBJ1-5; D uncertain. This CDR3 contains 11 residues. The V and J ends lost 5 bases and 15 bases respectively, with 14 bases between them. The DNA of the CDR3 is TGTGCCAGCAGTCTCGGGTTTGTTCGGCATTTT. This gives the protein CASSLGFVRHF.

The chain uses TRBV12-3 or TRBV12-4 and TRBJ1-1; TRBD1 agrees at 9 bases. V shed 4 bases, J shed 5 bases, and the junction held 5 bases outside the gene matches. The CDR3 has 14 amino acids. This chain's CDR3 is CASSSWDRATEAFF. The CDR3 DNA sequence: TGTGCCAGCAGTTCCTGGGACAGGGCAACTGAAGCTTTCTTT.

This clonotype was seen a handful of times. The germline gene is not matched at one end of the junction; a read error may be the cause. The V call is TRBV12-3 or TRBV12-4, the J call TRBJ1-2; a possible D gene is TRBD1 (5 bases). CDR3 length equals 15 residues. CDR3 protein: CASSLGSARADGYTF. CDR3 DNA: TGTGCCAGCAGCTTAGGCTCGGCCAGGGCAGATGGCTACACCTTC.

In the case of this clonotype: A junction boundary mismatches the germline segment, possibly from a read error. This chain links TRBV12-3 or TRBV12-4 with TRBJ2-3, with D possibly being TRBD1 (5 bases). The CDR3 has 13 residues. The CDR3 region has the DNA TGTGCCGGCAGCCCAGGGCGCCGAGATACGCAGTATTTT. Its protein product is CAGSPGRRDTQYF.

This clonotype was seen a handful of times. The chain combines TRBV3-1 with TRBJ2-1; TRBD2 aligns across 11 bases. CDR3 length: 20 residues. The germline V gene encodes CDR1 LGHDT and CDR2 YNNKEL (reference sequence). Trimming took 0 bases from V and 4 from J; bases not matched to a gene: 14. The CDR3 DNA is TGTGCCAGCAGCCAAGAATTTGGGACTAGCGGCCCCGGATGGTACAATGAGCAGTTCTTC. Amino acids: CASSQEFGTSGPGWYNEQFF.

This clonotype appeared a single time. The gene calls are TRBV27 and TRBJ1-1; 12 nucleotides agree with TRBD1. Trimming removed 6 bases from V and 6 bases from J; junction bases left unmatched: 11. This CDR3 is built from 16 residues. The germline V gene encodes CDR1 MNHEY and CDR2 SMNVEV (reference sequence). The CDR3 spells CASSPRDRGRVAEAFF. The CDR3 coding sequence is TGTGCCAGCAGCCCTAGGGACAGGGGGCGAGTAGCTGAAGCTTTCTTT.

The V call is TRBV4-2, the J call TRBJ2-1; D is tentatively TRBD1 or TRBD2 (5 bases each). The J call may not be correct, given that the DNA end is closer to TRBJ2-7. This CDR3 region has 17 residues. Germline V CDR1 and CDR2: LGHNA, YNFKEQ. The CDR3 region has the DNA TGTGCCAGCAGCCAAGATATTGGGACCGCCAAGTACAATGAGCAGTACTTC. This sequence encodes CASSQDIGTAKYNEQYF.

The V call is TRBV7-6, the J call TRBJ2-1; 7 bases agree with TRBD2. J gave up 3 bases and V 0 bases, and 5 bases lay outside the gene matches. The CDR3 length is 16 residues. CDR1 SGHVS and CDR2 FNYEAQ come from the germline V gene. The CDR3 DNA sequence: TGTGCCAGCAGCTTAGCGGCGGGGGTCCTCTACAATGAGCAGTTCTTC. Protein: CASSLAAGVLYNEQFF.

This clonotype was found many times. V usage is TRBV12-3 or TRBV12-4 and J usage is TRBJ2-3; 10 bases are shared with TRBD2. This CDR3 is 16 amino acids long. After removal of 1 base from V and 2 bases from J, the junction contained 3 bases not matched to a gene. The CDR3 here is CASSLVLAGATDTQYF. The DNA for the CDR3 is TGTGCCAGCAGTTTAGTCCTAGCGGGAGCCACAGATACGCAGTATTTT.

CDR3: CASRMGAYNSPLHF. CDR3 nucleotides: TGTGCCAGCAGGATGGGGGCTTATAATTCACCCCTCCACTTT. The rearrangement uses TRBV6-1 and TRBJ1-6; D perhaps matches TRBD1 (6 bases). There are 14 residues in the CDR3. V gave up 6 bases and J gave up 4 bases, with 10 bases separating them. Germline-derived CDR1 and CDR2 are MNHNS and SASEGT.

This clonotype was detected a few times. V usage is TRBV7-9 and J usage is TRBJ2-1; D is perhaps TRBD2 (5 bases). Germline-derived CDR1 and CDR2 are SEHNR and FQNEAQ (reference sequence). V shed 1 base and J shed 8 bases, with 12 bases lying between them. The CDR3 has 14 residues. The CDR3 DNA follows: TGTGCCAGCAGCTTAGGATCTGGGCGGGATGAGCAGTTCTTC. Translation gives CASSLGSGRDEQFF.